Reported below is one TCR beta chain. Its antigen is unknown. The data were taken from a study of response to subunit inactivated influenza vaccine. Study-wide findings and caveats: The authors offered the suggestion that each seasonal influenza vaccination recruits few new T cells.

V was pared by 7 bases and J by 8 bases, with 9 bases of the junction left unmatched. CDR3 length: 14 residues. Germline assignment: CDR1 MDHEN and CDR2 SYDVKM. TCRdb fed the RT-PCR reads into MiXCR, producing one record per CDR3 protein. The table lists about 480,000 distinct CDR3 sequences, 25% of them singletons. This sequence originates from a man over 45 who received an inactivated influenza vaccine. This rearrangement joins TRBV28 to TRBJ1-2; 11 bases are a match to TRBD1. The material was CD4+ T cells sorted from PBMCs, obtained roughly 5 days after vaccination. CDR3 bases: TGTGCCAGCACCCGGGACAGGGGGTCACAGGGCTACACCTTC. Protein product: CASTRDRGSQGYTF.